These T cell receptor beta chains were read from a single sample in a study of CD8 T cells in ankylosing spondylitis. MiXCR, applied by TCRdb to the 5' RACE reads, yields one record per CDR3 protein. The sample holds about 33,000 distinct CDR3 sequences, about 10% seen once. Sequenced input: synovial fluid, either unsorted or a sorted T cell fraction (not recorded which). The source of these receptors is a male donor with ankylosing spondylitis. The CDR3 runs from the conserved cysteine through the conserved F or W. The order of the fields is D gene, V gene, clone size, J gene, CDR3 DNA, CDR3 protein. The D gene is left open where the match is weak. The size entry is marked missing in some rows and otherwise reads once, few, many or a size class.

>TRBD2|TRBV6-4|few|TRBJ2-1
TGTGCCAGCAGTGGGGGAACTAGCGGGGACCCCAATGAGCAGTTCTTC
CASSGGTSGDPNEQFF
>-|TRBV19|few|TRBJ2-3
TGTGCCAGTCGCCGCTCGGACTACCGGATACAGTATTTT
CASRRSDYRIQYF
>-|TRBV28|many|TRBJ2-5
TGTGCCAGCAGTTTAGGAAAAGAGACCCAGTACTTC
CASSLGKETQYF
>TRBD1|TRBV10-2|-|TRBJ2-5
TGCGCCAGCAGTGAGGGAACAGGGGGAGGCCAAGAGACCCAGTACTTC
CASSEGTGGGQETQYF
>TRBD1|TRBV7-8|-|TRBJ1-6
TGTGCCAGCAGCCAAAACAAGGGGGCTACCAGCTCCTATAATTCACCCCTCCACTTT
CASSQNKGATSSYNSPLHF
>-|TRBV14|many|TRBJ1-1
TGTGCCAGCAGCCAAGGGGCAGCGTTAATGACTGAAGCTTTCTTT
CASSQGAALMTEAFF
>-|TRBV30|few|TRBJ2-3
TGTGCCTGGAGGGGCAATTCAGATACGCAGTATTTT
CAWRGNSDTQYF
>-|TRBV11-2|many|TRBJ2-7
TGTGCCAGCAGCTTCCGGGCGAATTACGAGCAGTACTTC
CASSFRANYEQYF
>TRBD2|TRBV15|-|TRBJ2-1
TGTGCCACCAGCAGGAAAACTTTTAGGGGAGGGCCAGACAATGAGCAGTTCTTC
CATSRKTFRGGPDNEQFF
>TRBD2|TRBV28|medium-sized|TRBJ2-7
TGTGCCACCACGGGACTAGCGGACTACGAGCAGTACTTC
CATTGLADYEQYF
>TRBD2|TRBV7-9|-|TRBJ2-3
TGTGCCAGCAGCTTACCTAGCGGAGGCACAGATACGCAGTATTTT
CASSLPSGGTDTQYF
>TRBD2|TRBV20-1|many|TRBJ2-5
TGCAGTGCTAGGGAGGGAGAGGGGCTAGCGGAAGAGACCCAGTACTTC
CSAREGEGLAEETQYF
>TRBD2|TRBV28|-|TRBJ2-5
TGTGCCAGCAGCCGAGGCCCACTAGCGGGAACGGAGACCCAGTACTTC
CASSRGPLAGTETQYF
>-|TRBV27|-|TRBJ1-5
TGTGCCAGCAGTTGGGACACTGGCCAGCCCCAGCATTTT
CASSWDTGQPQHF
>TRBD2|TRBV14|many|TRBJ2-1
TGTGCCAGCAGCCAAGTTTCGGGGACTAGTGGGCACAATGAGCAGTTCTTC
CASSQVSGTSGHNEQFF
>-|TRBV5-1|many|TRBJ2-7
TGCGCCAGCAGCTTCGACAGGCCGGGGTACGAGCAGTACTTC
CASSFDRPGYEQYF
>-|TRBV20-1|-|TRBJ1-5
TGCAGTGCTTACTCGGAGGGGAGCACGAATCAGCCCCAGCATTTT
CSAYSEGSTNQPQHF
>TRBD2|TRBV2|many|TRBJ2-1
TGTGCCAGCAATATAGCGGGAGCTAATGAGCAGTTCTTC
CASNIAGANEQFF
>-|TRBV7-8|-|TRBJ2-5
TGTGCCAGCAGCTTCAACTTCCAAGAGACCCAGTACTTC
CASSFNFQETQYF
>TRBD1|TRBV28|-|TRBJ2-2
TGTGCCAGCAGACCGGGACAGGCGAAAATGAGGACCGGGGAGCTGTTTTTT
CASRPGQAKMRTGELFF
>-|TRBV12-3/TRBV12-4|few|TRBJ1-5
TGTGCCAGCAGTACGCAGGGGAGGGATAAGCCCCAGCATTTT
CASSTQGRDKPQHF
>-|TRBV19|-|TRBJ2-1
TGTGCCAGTAGTATCGGGGTCAGCCGCTACAATGAGCAGTTCTTC
CASSIGVSRYNEQFF
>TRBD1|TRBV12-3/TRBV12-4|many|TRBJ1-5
TGTGCCAGCAGCGAGGGGGCGAATCAGCCCCAGCATTTT
CASSEGANQPQHF
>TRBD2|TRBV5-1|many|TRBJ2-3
TGCGCCAGCAGCCCACTAGCGGGAGCAGAGATAGATACGCAGTATTTT
CASSPLAGAEIDTQYF
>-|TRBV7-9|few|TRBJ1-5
TGTGCCAGCAGCCAGGACAATCAGCCCCAGCATTTT
CASSQDNQPQHF
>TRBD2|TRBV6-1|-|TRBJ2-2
TGTGCCAGCAGTGACCCCCTCCGGGAGGTAACCGGGGAGCTGTTTTTT
CASSDPLREVTGELFF
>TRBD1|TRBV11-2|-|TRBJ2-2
TGTGCCAGCAGTAAAGGGGGCTCGGCCGGGGAGCTGTTTTTT
CASSKGGSAGELFF
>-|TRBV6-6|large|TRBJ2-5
TGTGCCAGCAGTCCCCGGGAACCAGAGACCCAGTACTTC
CASSPREPETQYF
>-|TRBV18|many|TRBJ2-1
TGTGCCAGCTCACCAAGTCTAGCCGGATACAATGAGCAGTTCTTC
CASSPSLAGYNEQFF
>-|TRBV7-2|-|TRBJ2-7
TGTGCCAGCAGCTTAGTAGCCAGGCGGTACGAGCAGTACTTC
CASSLVARRYEQYF
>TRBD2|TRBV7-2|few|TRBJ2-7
TGTGCCAGCAGCCCGGGGACTAGCGATGCTAAGGAGCAGTACTTC
CASSPGTSDAKEQYF
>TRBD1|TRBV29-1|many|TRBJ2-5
TGCAGCGTTGAAGATGAAGGGACAGCCCAGGCGACCCAGTACTTC
CSVEDEGTAQATQYF
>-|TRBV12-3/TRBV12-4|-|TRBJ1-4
TGTGCCAGCAGTTTTCTTCGACGGGTGGGTGAAAAACTGTTTTTT
CASSFLRRVGEKLFF
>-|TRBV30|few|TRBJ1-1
TGTGCCTGGAAATACAGGGTTAACACTGAAGCTTTCTTT
CAWKYRVNTEAFF
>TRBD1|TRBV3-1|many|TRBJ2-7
TGTGCCAGCAGCCCGACAGGGTTCGAGCAGTACTTC
CASSPTGFEQYF
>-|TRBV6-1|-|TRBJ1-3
TGTGCCAGCAGTCGCAGCGACAGTCTAATTCCAAACACCATATATTTT
CASSRSDSLIPNTIYF
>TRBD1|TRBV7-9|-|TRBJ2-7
TGTGCCAGCAGCTTAGGACAGGGGGCACCGAACGAGCAGTACTTC
CASSLGQGAPNEQYF
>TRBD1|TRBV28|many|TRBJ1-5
TGTGCCAGCACCAGGGGGGGAGATCAGCCCCAGCATTTT
CASTRGGDQPQHF
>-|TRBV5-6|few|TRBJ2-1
TGTGCCAGCAGCACCTCGGGGCGGAGAGGGGGTGAGCAGTTCTTC
CASSTSGRRGGEQFF
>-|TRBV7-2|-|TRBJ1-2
TGTGCCAGCTTGCCCGGGGGCGCGAGTAGTGGCTACACCTTC
CASLPGGASSGYTF
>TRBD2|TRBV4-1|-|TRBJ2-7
TGCGCCAGCAGCCAAAAGGCGGGAGAGAGGTACGAGCAGTACTTC
CASSQKAGERYEQYF
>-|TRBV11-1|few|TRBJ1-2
TGTGCCAGCAGCTTAGCGCTGGCAGGGGATGGCTACACCTTC
CASSLALAGDGYTF
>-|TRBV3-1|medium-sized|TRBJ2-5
TGTGCCAGCAGCCAACAGCCAGCGTCAGGGGAGACCCAGTACTTC
CASSQQPASGETQYF
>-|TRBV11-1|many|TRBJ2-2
TGTGCCAGCAGCTTAAGGGGACCCGAAGGAACCGGGGAGCTGTTTTTT
CASSLRGPEGTGELFF
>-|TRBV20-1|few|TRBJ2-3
TGCAGTGCTAGACTTGGCACAGATACGCAGTATTTT
CSARLGTDTQYF
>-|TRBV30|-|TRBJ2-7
TGTGCCTGTCTCTTTCCCAGCTCCTACGAGCAGTACTTC
CACLFPSSYEQYF
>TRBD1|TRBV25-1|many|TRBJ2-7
TGTGCCAGCAGTGATACCGGGACAGGCTGGTTCGGCTACGAGCAGTACTTC
CASSDTGTGWFGYEQYF